A selection of T cell receptor beta chains follows, all from one sample in a study of cytomegalovirus exposure and HLA in healthy donors. Clones were sequenced by immunoSEQ multiplex PCR, and TCRdb holds only the in-frame ones, with some missing. The repertoire holds under 200,000 clones, with 75% to 90% as singletons. The sample consisted of PBMCs. The receptor source for this set is a woman in her late teens or twenties in good health and CMV-seronegative. CDR3s include the opening cysteine and the closing phenylalanine or tryptophan. D genes are given only for firm matches. Size tells how often a clone was seen (once, few, many) or the class of an expanded clone, and some rows leave it out.

j_gene: TRBJ1-4
v_gene: TRBV2
abundance: NA
d_gene: TRBD1
CDR3nt: TGTGCCAGCAGCGCTGGACAGGGTTTCGGGAAACTGTTTTTT
CDR3aa: CASSAGQGFGKLFF

j_gene: TRBJ2-5
v_gene: TRBV5-1
abundance: NA
d_gene: TRBD2
CDR3nt: TGCGCCAGCCGCCCCGGGACTATCCTTGGGGAGACCCAGTACTTC
CDR3aa: CASRPGTILGETQYF

j_gene: TRBJ2-5
v_gene: TRBV19
abundance: NA
d_gene: TRBD2
CDR3nt: TGTGCCAGTAGTAATGGAGCGGGAGGGATGGGGGAGACCCAGTACTTC
CDR3aa: CASSNGAGGMGETQYF

j_gene: TRBJ1-2
v_gene: TRBV5-1
abundance: NA
d_gene: NA
CDR3nt: TGCGCCAGCAAAAAGGGGGATGACGGCTACACCTTC
CDR3aa: CASKKGDDGYTF

j_gene: TRBJ2-7
v_gene: TRBV10-1
abundance: once
d_gene: TRBD1
CDR3nt: TGCGCCAGCAGTGATTCCGGGACAGGGACCGACGAGCAGTACTTC
CDR3aa: CASSDSGTGTDEQYF

j_gene: TRBJ1-1
v_gene: TRBV15
abundance: NA
d_gene: NA
CDR3nt: TGTGCCACCAGCAGATTGAACATTGAAGCTTTCTTT
CDR3aa: CATSRLNIEAFF

j_gene: TRBJ1-1
v_gene: TRBV2
abundance: NA
d_gene: TRBD1
CDR3nt: TGTGCCAGCAGTGTGACAGGGTCCACTGAAGCTTTCTTT
CDR3aa: CASSVTGSTEAFF

j_gene: TRBJ2-2
v_gene: TRBV15
abundance: NA
d_gene: TRBD2
CDR3nt: TGTGCCACCAGCTTGGGACTAGTTGAGGCCGGGGAGCTGTTTTTT
CDR3aa: CATSLGLVEAGELFF

j_gene: TRBJ1-4
v_gene: TRBV5-1
abundance: NA
d_gene: NA
CDR3nt: TGCGCCAGCAGCTCATCTCAGGGTCGTAATGAAAAACTGTTTTTT
CDR3aa: CASSSSQGRNEKLFF

j_gene: TRBJ2-5
v_gene: TRBV2
abundance: NA
d_gene: NA
CDR3nt: TGTGCCAGCAGTGAACTGCAAGAGACCCAGTACTTC
CDR3aa: CASSELQETQYF

j_gene: TRBJ2-1
v_gene: TRBV29-1
abundance: NA
d_gene: NA
CDR3nt: TGCAGCCTAAGGGGCAGGGGCGAAAATGAGCAGTTCTTC
CDR3aa: CSLRGRGENEQFF

j_gene: TRBJ2-1
v_gene: TRBV7-8
abundance: NA
d_gene: NA
CDR3nt: TGTGCCAGCAGCTTAGGCAGGGTTTTCTCTCGTGTTGGGCAGTTCTTC
CDR3aa: CASSLGRVFSRVGQFF

j_gene: TRBJ1-2
v_gene: TRBV18
abundance: NA
d_gene: NA
CDR3nt: TGTGCCAGCTCACCAGATTCAGTCCAATTCTATGGCTACACCTTC
CDR3aa: CASSPDSVQFYGYTF